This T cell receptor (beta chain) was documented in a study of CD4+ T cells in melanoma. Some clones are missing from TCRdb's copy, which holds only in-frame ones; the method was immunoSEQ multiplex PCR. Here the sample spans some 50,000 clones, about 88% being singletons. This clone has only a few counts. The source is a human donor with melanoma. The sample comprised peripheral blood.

Written as DNA, the CDR3 is TGTGCCAGCAGCTACGTTGGACAGCCGGGGAATGAGCAGTTCTTC. It yields the protein CASSYVGQPGNEQFF. The chain combines TRBV13 with TRBJ2-1, with a possible D match to TRBD1 (6 bases). The CDR3 extends over 15 amino acids. Germline loops: CDR1 PRHDT, CDR2 FYEKMQ (reference sequence). V dropped 4 bases and J dropped 7 bases, with 17 bases sitting between them.